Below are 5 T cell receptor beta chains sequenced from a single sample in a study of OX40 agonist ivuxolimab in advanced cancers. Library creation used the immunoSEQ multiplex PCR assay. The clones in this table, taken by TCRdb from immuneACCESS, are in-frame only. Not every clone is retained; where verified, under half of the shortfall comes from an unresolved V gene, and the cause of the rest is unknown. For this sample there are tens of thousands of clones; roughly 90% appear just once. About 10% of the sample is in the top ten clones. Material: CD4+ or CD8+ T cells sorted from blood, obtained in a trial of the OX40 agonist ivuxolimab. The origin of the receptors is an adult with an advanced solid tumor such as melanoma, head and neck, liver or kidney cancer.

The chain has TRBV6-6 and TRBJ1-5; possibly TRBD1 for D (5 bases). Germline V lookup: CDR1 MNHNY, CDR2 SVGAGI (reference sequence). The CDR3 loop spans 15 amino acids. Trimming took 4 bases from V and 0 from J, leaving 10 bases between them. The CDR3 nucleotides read TGTGCCAGCAGTTTCGGGGGTTATAGCAATCAGCCCCAGCATTTT. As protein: CASSFGGYSNQPQHF.

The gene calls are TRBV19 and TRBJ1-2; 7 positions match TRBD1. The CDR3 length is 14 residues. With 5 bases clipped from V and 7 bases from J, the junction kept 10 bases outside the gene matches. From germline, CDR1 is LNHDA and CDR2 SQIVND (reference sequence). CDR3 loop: CASSAPSTGSGYTF. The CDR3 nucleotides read TGTGCCAGTAGTGCCCCATCGACAGGGTCTGGCTACACCTTC.

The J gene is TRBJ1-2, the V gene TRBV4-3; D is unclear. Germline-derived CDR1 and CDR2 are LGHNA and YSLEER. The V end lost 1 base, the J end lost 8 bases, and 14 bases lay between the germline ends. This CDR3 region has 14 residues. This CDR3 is CASSQGSPREGYTF. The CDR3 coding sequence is TGCGCCAGCAGCCAAGGCAGCCCAAGGGAGGGCTACACCTTC.

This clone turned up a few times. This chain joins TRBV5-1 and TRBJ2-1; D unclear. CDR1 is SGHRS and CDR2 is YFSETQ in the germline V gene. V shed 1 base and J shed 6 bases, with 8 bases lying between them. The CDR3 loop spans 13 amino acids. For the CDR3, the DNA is TGCGCCAGCAGCTTGTTTCCGGGCAATGAGCAGTTCTTC. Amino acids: CASSLFPGNEQFF.

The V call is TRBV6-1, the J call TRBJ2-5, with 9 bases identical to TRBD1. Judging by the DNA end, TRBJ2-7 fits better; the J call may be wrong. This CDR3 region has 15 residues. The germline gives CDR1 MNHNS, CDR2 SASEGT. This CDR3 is CASSDGQGISYEQYF. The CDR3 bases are TGTGCCAGCAGTGACGGACAGGGGATTTCCTACGAGCAGTACTTC.